The T cell receptor (beta chain) under discussion was sequenced for a study of CD8 T cells in ankylosing spondylitis. This clonotype was counted ten times or more. No antigen is known for it. Each TCR beta library was made by quantitative 5'-RACE that incorporated molecular barcodes. TCRdb reprocessed the 5' RACE reads with MiXCR, giving one entry per CDR3 protein. Among 800,000 to 900,000 distinct CDR3 sequences, about 11% were seen once, and the ten largest hold 0.51%. Whole-study results and caveats: A CD8+ phenotype characterized the disease-linked clones, which were relatively rare in peripheral blood. Characteristic, it appeared, of ankylosing spondylitis blood was a TCR beta motif of seven or eight highly homologous variants. Matched ankylosing spondylitis synovial fluid reportedly contained a significantly enriched population of disease-linked clones.

Sequenced input: blood, either unsorted or a sorted T cell fraction (not recorded which). The TCR was taken from a male donor with ankylosing spondylitis.

The CDR3, as DNA: TGCGCCAGCAGCTTACAGACAGGTGGCCTTAGCTCCTACGAGCAGTACTTC. It is translated as CASSLQTGGLSSYEQYF. This chain connects TRBV5-1 to TRBJ2-7, with a weak D call TRBD1 (6 bases). CDR1 is SGHRS and CDR2 is YFSETQ in the germline V gene. Trimming removed 2 bases from V and 0 bases from J, with 18 bases in between. The CDR3 sequence is 17 residues long.